One TCR beta chain is described in this entry. Its cognate antigen is unknown. The CDR3 totals 16 residues. Germline V gives CDR1 SGHAT, CDR2 FQNNGV. V was trimmed by 1 base and J by 6 bases, leaving 15 bases between them. 13 Jbeta primers and 60 Vbeta primers were used for the PCR. Data came from immunoSEQ multiplex PCR; TCRdb stores just in-frame clones and leaves some out. The sample yields some 150,000 clones, roughly 78% seen once. This record belongs to a study of cytomegalovirus exposure and HLA in healthy donors. Overall study results and limits: The likely explanation for a cluster of highly shared sequence variants was sequencing artifact.

This receptor was obtained from a man aged 50-59 years in good health and CMV-seropositive. The source material was PBMCs. The V and J genes are TRBV11-2 and TRBJ2-2, with D unclear. The DNA for the CDR3 is TGTGCCAGCAGCTTAGTTCTCCCAGCGAGACCCGGGGAGCTGTTTTTT. It is translated as CASSLVLPARPGELFF.